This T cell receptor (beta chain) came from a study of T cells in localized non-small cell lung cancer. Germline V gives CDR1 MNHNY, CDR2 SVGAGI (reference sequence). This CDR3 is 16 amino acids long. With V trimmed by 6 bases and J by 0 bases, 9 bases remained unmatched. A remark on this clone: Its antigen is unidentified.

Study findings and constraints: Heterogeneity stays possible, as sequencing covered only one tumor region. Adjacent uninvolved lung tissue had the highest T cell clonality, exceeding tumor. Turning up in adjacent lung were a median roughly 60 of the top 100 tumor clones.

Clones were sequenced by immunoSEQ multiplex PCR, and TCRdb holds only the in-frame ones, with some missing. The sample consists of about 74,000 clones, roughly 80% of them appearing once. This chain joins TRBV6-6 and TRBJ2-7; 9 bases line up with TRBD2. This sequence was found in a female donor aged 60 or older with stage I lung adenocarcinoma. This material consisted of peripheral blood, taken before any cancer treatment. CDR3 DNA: TGTGCCAGCAGACCAACTAGCGGGCTGAGCTCCTACGAGCAGTACTTC. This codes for CASRPTSGLSSYEQYF.